Below, 17 T cell receptor beta chains from the same sample are listed, as sequenced in a study of T cell responses to AZD1222 COVID-19 vaccine. Sequencing was performed with immunoSEQ multiplex PCR; in TCRdb, only in-frame clones are kept and a portion is missing. Of 77,000 or so clones detected, roughly nine tenths appear once; the ten largest clones hold approximately 31%. The source was peripheral blood, collected on day 0 of AZD1222 vaccination. The receptors here all came from an adult in good health.

The rearrangement links TRBV7-3 to TRBJ1-4; no definite D call. V dropped 3 bases and J dropped 8 bases, with 10 bases sitting between them. Germline assignment: CDR1 SGHTA and CDR2 FQGTGA. The CDR3 is made up of 13 amino acids. CDR3 protein: CASSLKGGEKLFF. The DNA of the CDR3 is TGTGCCAGCAGCTTGAAAGGAGGGGAAAAACTGTTTTTT. The full variable domain, completed using reference TRBV7-3 and TRBJ1-4, is GAGVSQTPSNKVTEKGKYVELRCDPISGHTALYWYRQSLGQGPEFLIYFQGTGAADDSGLPNDRFFAVRPEGSVSTLKIQRTERGDSAVYLCASSLKGGEKLFFGSGTQLSVL.

This clone was detected only once. This chain joins TRBV19 and TRBJ1-3; D call uncertain. CDR3 length equals 13 residues. V dropped 8 bases and J dropped 0 bases, with 8 bases sitting between them. The germline V gene encodes CDR1 LNHDA and CDR2 SQIVND (reference sequence). The CDR3 DNA reads TGTGCCAGTTCCGAGAGCTCTGGAAACACCATATATTTT. Its translation: CASSESSGNTIYF.

The chain carries TRBV5-1 and TRBJ2-3; D uncertain. In germline, CDR1 is SGHRS, CDR2 YFSETQ. V gave up 9 bases and J gave up 0 bases, with 17 bases separating them. The CDR3 contains 15 residues. The CDR3 nucleotides are TGCGCCACCTCAAAATCGGGCCCTAGCACAGATACGCAGTATTTT. Protein: CATSKSGPSTDTQYF.

J is TRBJ1-6 and V is TRBV5-5; 7 positions match TRBD1. Germline trimming cut 1 base from V and 9 bases from J; bases unmatched to any gene: 10. CDR3 length: 16 amino acids. The germline gives CDR1 SGHKS, CDR2 YYEKEE (reference sequence). The CDR3 region has the DNA TGTGCCAGCAGCTTGAACGTCCAGGGGGTACGTTCACCCCTCCACTTT. It specifies CASSLNVQGVRSPLHF.

The chain employs TRBV7-2 and TRBJ2-3; weak D call: TRBD1 (5 bases). From germline, CDR1 is SGHTA and CDR2 FQGNSA. V was clipped by 5 bases and J by 3 bases, with 12 bases between them. The CDR3 is 14 residues long. CDR3 amino acids: CASSVLAGTDTQYF. Here the CDR3 DNA reads TGTGCCAGCAGCGTCTTAGCAGGGACAGATACGCAGTATTTT.

The chain is built from TRBV6-4 and TRBJ1-1, with TRBD1 matching 9 bases. Trimming took 3 bases from V and 4 from J; bases not matched to a gene: 9. CDR1 is MRHNA and CDR2 is SNTAGT in the germline V gene. The CDR3 consists of 16 residues. Written as DNA, the CDR3 is TGTGCCAGCAGTGAACCGGGACAGGGTAGCAGCACTGAAGCTTTCTTT. Protein: CASSEPGQGSSTEAFF.

The chain couples TRBV5-1 to TRBJ2-3; D unclear. The CDR3 contains 14 residues. The V gene's germline CDR1 is SGHRS and CDR2 YFSETQ. V was clipped by 0 bases and J by 2 bases, with 7 bases between them. CDR3 loop: CASSLGTDTDTQYF. CDR3 nucleotides: TGCGCCAGCAGCTTGGGGACCGACACAGATACGCAGTATTTT.

The chain is built from TRBV29-1 and TRBJ2-1; possibly TRBD1 for D (5 bases). In germline, CDR1 is SQVTM, CDR2 ANQGSEA. The CDR3 sequence is 13 residues long. Trimming took off 3 bases at V and 0 bases at J, with 6 bases between the two ends. CDR3 bases: TGCAGCGTTGACAGGGTCTCCTACAATGAGCAGTTCTTC. Translated, it gives CSVDRVSYNEQFF.

The V call is TRBV5-1, the J call TRBJ2-7; 10 bases are a match to TRBD2. V lost 3 bases, J lost 4 bases, and 10 bases stayed unmatched. Germline V gene data show CDR1 as SGHRS and CDR2 as YFSETQ. This CDR3 region has 16 residues. The CDR3 loop is CASSWGGLAGEYEQYF. In DNA form, the CDR3 reads TGCGCCAGCAGCTGGGGAGGGCTAGCGGGAGAGTACGAGCAGTACTTC.

The V gene is TRBV27, the J gene TRBJ2-4; D is uncertain. Looked up from germline, CDR1 is MNHEY and CDR2 is SMNVEV (reference sequence). The CDR3 runs to 15 residues. V lost 4 bases and J lost 0, with 10 bases in between. The chain's CDR3 is CASSSSTVAKNIQYF. The CDR3 DNA follows: TGTGCCAGCAGTTCGTCCACAGTAGCCAAAAACATTCAGTACTTC.

This rearrangement joins TRBV11-3 to TRBJ2-2; tentative D call: TRBD1 (5 bases). V was pared by 5 bases and J by 0 bases, with 13 bases between. The length of the CDR3 is 16 residues. Germline values: CDR1 SGHNT, CDR2 YENEEA. The CDR3 DNA reads TGTGCCAGCAGCCCCTTGACAGATTCGAACACCGGGGAGCTGTTTTTT. Translating gives CASSPLTDSNTGELFF.

J is TRBJ2-6 and V is TRBV7-8; TRBD1 agrees at 9 bases. Per the germline V gene, CDR1 is SGHVS and CDR2 is FQNEAQ. With V trimmed by 3 bases and J by 3 bases, 6 bases remained unmatched. There are 17 residues in the CDR3. The CDR3: CASSFPGTGFGANVLTF. DNA for the CDR3: TGTGCCAGCAGCTTCCCCGGGACAGGGTTTGGGGCCAACGTCCTGACTTTC.

This clone was seen a single time. The chain's CDR3 is CASSSGQLQETQYF. CDR3 bases: TGTGCCAGCAGCTCGGGACAGCTCCAAGAGACCCAGTACTTC. The V and J genes are TRBV7-2 and TRBJ2-5, with TRBD1 identical over 7 bases. V trimming: 4 bases; J trimming: 1 base; junction bases outside the gene matches: 3. The CDR3 totals 14 residues. Germline CDR1 is SGHTA and CDR2 is FQGNSA.

V is TRBV5-6 and J is TRBJ1-2, with 10 bases identical to TRBD1. In germline, CDR1 is SGHDT, CDR2 YYEEEE. V gave up 4 bases and J gave up 4 bases; unmatched junction bases: 7. CDR3 size: 15 residues. CDR3 DNA: TGTGCCAGCAGCATAAGACAGGGGGCAGGCTATGGCTACACCTTC. Protein: CASSIRQGAGYGYTF.

This clone was counted a single time. The chain joins TRBV7-2 to TRBJ2-7, with 8 bases identical to TRBD2. V shed 8 bases, J shed 6 bases, and the junction held 18 bases outside the gene matches. Germline lookup yields CDR1 SGHTA and CDR2 FQGNSA. There are 16 residues in the CDR3. The CDR3 region has the DNA TGTGCCAGCCGTACTAGCGGACCGCCTACCTCCGGCGAGCAGTACTTC. This translates into CASRTSGPPTSGEQYF.

The chain has TRBV5-1 and TRBJ2-1; 9 nucleotides line up with TRBD2. V was clipped by 1 base and J by 0 bases; unmatched bases: 5. The CDR3 has 17 residues. Germline-derived CDR1 and CDR2 are SGHRS and YFSETQ. In DNA, the CDR3 is TGCGCCAGCAGCTTGACTAGCGGGTCAAGCTCCTACAATGAGCAGTTCTTC. Its protein product is CASSLTSGSSSYNEQFF. Full variable domain (missing parts from reference TRBV5-1 and TRBJ2-1): KAGVTQTPRYLIKTRGQQVTLSCSPISGHRSVSWYQQTPGQGLQFLFEYFSETQRNKGNFPGRFSGRQFSNSRSEMNVSTLELGDSALYLCASSLTSGSSSYNEQFFGPGTRLTVL.

This chain connects TRBV5-6 to TRBJ2-1; D possibly matches TRBD1 or TRBD2 (5 bases each). V was pared by 1 base and J by 8 bases, with 13 bases between. Germline values: CDR1 SGHDT, CDR2 YYEEEE. The CDR3 has 14 residues. The CDR3, as DNA: TGTGCCAGCAGCTTGACGGGGCGCTGGGATGAGCAGTTCTTC. Its translation is CASSLTGRWDEQFF.